This TCR beta chain derives from a study of OX40 agonist ivuxolimab in advanced cancers. The study's findings and limits: Clones of CD4+ and CD8+ blood T cells grew by week 6 at doses of 0.1 to 3.0 mg/kg.

Comments on this clone: Antigen unknown.

The germline gives CDR1 LNHDA, CDR2 SQIVND (reference sequence). The CDR3 spans 16 residues. V was clipped by 4 bases and J by 0 bases; unmatched bases: 3. Assay used: immunoSEQ multiplex PCR; TCRdb lists only in-frame clones, some missing. The sample yields tens of thousands of clones, just under 85% seen once. The origin of this receptor is an adult with an advanced solid tumor such as melanoma, head and neck, liver or kidney cancer. The rearrangement joins TRBV19 to TRBJ2-2; 9 positions agree with TRBD1. The input for sequencing was CD4+ or CD8+ T cells sorted from blood, taken in a trial of the OX40 agonist ivuxolimab. This CDR3 is CASSTRTGANTGELFF. The CDR3, as DNA: TGTGCCAGTAGTACCCGGACAGGGGCGAACACCGGGGAGCTGTTTTTT. Full variable domain (missing parts from reference TRBV19 and TRBJ2-2): DGGITQSPKYLFRKEGQNVTLSCEQNLNHDAMYWYRQDPGQGLRLIYYSQIVNDFQKGDIAEGYSVSREKKESFPLTVTSAQKNPTAFYLCASSTRTGANTGELFFGEGSRLTVL.